One sample yielded the 14 T cell receptor beta chains listed below, sequenced in a study of spatial heterogeneity in lung cancer. TCRdb re-called the 5' RACE reads through MiXCR, storing one row per CDR3 protein. The sample consists of 43,000 or so distinct CDR3 sequences, roughly 10% of them appearing once. Time point indicated: blood at routine non-recurrence follow-up after resection. The specimen comprised PBMCs, sampled at follow-up. The receptor set was obtained from a male donor with early-stage non-small cell lung cancer.

This clonotype occurred many times. The gene calls are TRBV6-6 and TRBJ2-5; tentatively, D is TRBD1 (6 bases). In germline, CDR1 is MNHNY, CDR2 SVGAGI (reference sequence). V was pared by 5 bases and J by 5 bases, with 15 bases between. The CDR3 contains 14 residues. The CDR3, as DNA: TGTGCCAGCAGTGCCCGTGGGGGCGCGGAGACCCAGTACTTC. Encoded protein: CASSARGGAETQYF.

Many counts were recorded for this clonotype. V and J are TRBV30 and TRBJ1-4; no reliable D call. The CDR3 contains 12 residues. V was trimmed by 0 bases and J by 6 bases, leaving 5 bases between them. Germline loops: CDR1 GTSNPN, CDR2 SVGIG (reference sequence). The CDR3 DNA sequence: TGTGCCTGGAGTGTAATGGATGAAAAACTGTTTTTT. Translated, it gives CAWSVMDEKLFF.

This clonotype was seen many times. The CDR3 DNA sequence: TGTGCCACCCACCCCTCGGGTAGCGGAATTTACAATGAGCAGTTCTTC. Protein: CATHPSGSGIYNEQFF. This sequence joins TRBV28 and TRBJ2-1; TRBD2 might be the D (6 bases). The CDR3 covers 16 residues. The V end lost 10 bases, the J end lost 4 bases, and 23 bases lay between the germline ends. CDR1 and CDR2 (germline): MDHEN, SYDVKM. Full variable domain (remainder filled in from reference TRBV28 and TRBJ2-1): DVKVTQSSRYLVKRTGEKVFLECVQDMDHENMFWYRQDPGLGLRLIYFSYDVKMKEKGDIPEGYSVSREKKERFSLILESASTNQTSMYLCATHPSGSGIYNEQFFGPGTRLTVL.

Many counts were recorded for this clonotype. The junction does not match germline at one end; this may be a read error. The gene calls are TRBV6-5 and TRBJ1-2, with TRBD1 as a possible D gene (5 bases). The germline gives CDR1 MNHEY, CDR2 SVGAGI. The CDR3 is 12 residues long. The CDR3 DNA reads TGTGCCAGCAGTAACTCCAGGGATGGCTACACCTTC. Translating gives CASSNSRDGYTF.

This clonotype was observed a few times. The chain is built from TRBV5-1 and TRBJ1-1; TRBD1 is a possible D gene (5 bases). Germline CDR1 and CDR2: SGHRS and YFSETQ. The CDR3 totals 15 residues. The V gene lost 4 bases and the J gene lost 4 bases, with 17 bases spanning the gap. In DNA form, the CDR3 reads TGCGCCAGCAGCCCCCGGGAAAGCGGGGGCACTGAAGCTTTCTTT. As protein: CASSPRESGGTEAFF.

This clonotype has at least ten counts. This sequence joins TRBV18 and TRBJ2-7; D is possibly TRBD1 or TRBD2 (5 bases each). The CDR3 covers 15 residues. Germline CDR1 reads KGHSH; CDR2 reads LQKENI. V lost 3 bases and J lost 2, with 14 bases in between. CDR3 DNA: TGTGCCAGCTCACCGGGGCGGGTTGAACCCTACGAGCAGTACTTC. Translation: CASSPGRVEPYEQYF. The full variable domain, with the rest looked up from reference TRBV18 and TRBJ2-7, is NAGVMQNPRHLVRRRGQEARLRCSPMKGHSHVYWYRQLPEEGLKFMVYLQKENIIDESGMPKERFSAEFPKEGPSILRIQQVVRGDSAAYFCASSPGRVEPYEQYFGPGTRLTVT.

Ten or more counts support this clonotype. V gene TRBV2 combines with J gene TRBJ2-5, with 8 bases aligning to TRBD2. With 6 bases clipped from V and 5 bases from J, the junction kept 11 bases outside the gene matches. CDR1 is SNHLY, CDR2 FYNNEI, per germline. The CDR3 has 15 amino acids. CDR3 sequence (DNA): TGTGCCAGCAGACTACTAGCGGCAGAGATCGAGACCCAGTACTTC. Encoded protein: CASRLLAAEIETQYF.

This clonotype was detected ten times or more. CDR3 region: CASSLISSYEQYF. CDR3 in DNA: TGTGCCAGCAGTCTCATCAGCAGCTACGAGCAGTACTTC. The chain combines TRBV6-2 or TRBV6-3 with TRBJ2-7; D gene uncertain. Germline values: CDR1 MNHEY, CDR2 SVGEGT. The V end was cut by 5 bases, the J end by 3 bases, with 11 bases between. This CDR3 region has 13 residues.

This clonotype was seen repeatedly, ten times or more. The rearrangement joins TRBV5-1 to TRBJ2-1; no definite D call. The length of the CDR3 is 15 residues. Trimming shortened V by 0 bases and J by 0 bases, and 7 bases separated the two germline ends. Per germline, CDR1 SGHRS and CDR2 YFSETQ. CDR3 region: CASSLAVSSYNEQFF. CDR3 nucleotide sequence: TGCGCCAGCAGCTTGGCCGTCAGCTCCTACAATGAGCAGTTCTTC.

This clonotype occurred a few times. The CDR3 DNA reads TGTGCCAGCAGTTCAGGACAGGGGAGGCTTGAGCAGTACTTC. Its translation is CASSSGQGRLEQYF. The chain recombines TRBV27 with TRBJ2-7, with 9 nucleotides matching TRBD1. V lost 4 bases and J lost 7; bases outside the gene matches: 8. The CDR3 extends over 14 amino acids. CDR1 and CDR2 (germline): MNHEY, SMNVEV (reference sequence).

This clonotype appeared many times. The chain is built from TRBV12-3 or TRBV12-4 and TRBJ2-7; D is perhaps TRBD1 (5 bases). CDR3 length equals 13 residues. V was pared by 3 bases and J by 2 bases, with 8 bases between. The CDR3 DNA is TGTGCCAGCAGTTTCCTAGGGGCCTACGAGCAGTACTTC. It is translated as CASSFLGAYEQYF.

This clonotype was recorded a few times. The chain recombines TRBV10-3 with TRBJ2-4; D is ambiguous. This CDR3 spans 15 amino acids. Germline CDR1 ENHRY, CDR2 SYGVKD. Trimming stripped 0 bases from V and 0 bases from J, with 6 bases between. CDR3 residues: CAISESQLAKNIQYF. CDR3 nucleotide sequence: TGTGCCATCAGTGAGTCCCAGTTAGCCAAAAACATTCAGTACTTC.

This clonotype has more than one count but fewer than ten. The V and J genes are TRBV12-3 or TRBV12-4 and TRBJ2-3; 9 positions match TRBD2. This CDR3 comprises 14 residues. V gave up 3 bases and J gave up 5 bases; unmatched junction bases: 3. The chain's CDR3 is CASSLRGGQDTQYF. The CDR3 DNA sequence: TGTGCCAGCAGTTTGCGGGGGGGCCAAGATACGCAGTATTTT.

This clonotype was counted ten times or more. The chain links TRBV19 to TRBJ2-2, with 7 bases lining up with TRBD2. V lost 7 bases and J lost 2; bases outside the gene matches: 4. The CDR3 spans 14 residues. Germline V CDR1 and CDR2: LNHDA, SQIVND (reference sequence). The CDR3 bases are TGTGCCAGTAAGGCTAGCGGAAACACCGGGGAGCTGTTTTTT. Amino acids: CASKASGNTGELFF.